This T cell receptor (beta chain) was found in a study of Graves' ophthalmopathy and Graves' hyperthyroidism. Findings and limits, study-wide: Most expanded clonotypes in thyroid above 0.001 frequency also showed up in blood.

With a duration under 3 months, ophthalmopathy in the donors showed moderate-to-severe activity, CAS ≥3 and NOSPECS ≥4. PBMCs were density-gradient isolated from approximately 10 ml fresh blood. As to this clonotype: Its antigen is as yet unknown. Sequence at one end of the junction differs from germline and may be a read error.

RNA transcripts were the source from which TCR beta CDR3 regions were amplified. HTBI-primed first-round RT-PCR preceded second-round multiplex PCR. TCRdb redid the calling of the multiplex PCR reads with MiXCR, one entry per CDR3 protein. The sample lists 300,000 to 400,000 distinct CDR3 sequences, about a sixth occurring once. The CDR3 loop spans 14 amino acids. CDR1 KGHDR and CDR2 SFDVKD come from the germline V gene. V gene TRBV24-1 combines with J gene TRBJ1-2; D is undetermined. The specimen was peripheral blood. This TCR was recovered from an adult man with Graves' ophthalmopathy. This CDR3 reads CATSDGGDIYGYIF. The CDR3 DNA is TGTGCCACCAGTGATGGTGGCGACATCTATGGCTACATCTTC.